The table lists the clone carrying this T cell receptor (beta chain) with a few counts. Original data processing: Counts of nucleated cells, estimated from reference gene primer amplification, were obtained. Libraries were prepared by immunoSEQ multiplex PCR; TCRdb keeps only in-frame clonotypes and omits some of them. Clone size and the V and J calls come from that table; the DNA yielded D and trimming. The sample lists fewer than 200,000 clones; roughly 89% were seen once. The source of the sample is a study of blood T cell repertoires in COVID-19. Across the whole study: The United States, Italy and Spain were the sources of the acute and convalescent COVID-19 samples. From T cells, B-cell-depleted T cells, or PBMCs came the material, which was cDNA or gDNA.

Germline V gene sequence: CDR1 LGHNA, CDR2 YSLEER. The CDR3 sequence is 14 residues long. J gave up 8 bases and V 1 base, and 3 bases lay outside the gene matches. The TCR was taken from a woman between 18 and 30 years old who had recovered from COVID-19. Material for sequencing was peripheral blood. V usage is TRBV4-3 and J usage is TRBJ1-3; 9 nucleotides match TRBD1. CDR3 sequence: CASSQGDRDHTIYF. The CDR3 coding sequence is TGCGCCAGCAGCCAAGGGGACAGGGACCACACCATATATTTT.